Shown below are 10 T cell receptor beta chains from a single sample sequenced in a study of beta chain features in type 1 diabetes. Isolated RNA was reverse transcribed in full, so expressed TCRB transcripts were sequenced. Sequenced by immunoSEQ multiplex PCR; TCRdb stores in-frame clones only, minus some. Of some 150,000 clones in the sample, 9.2% were seen once. Sequencing was done on a sample of central memory CD4+ T cells from blood. Receptors originate from a man aged 18 to 35 in good health.

This chain links TRBV7-8 with TRBJ2-2; D call uncertain. Germline CDR1 and CDR2: SGHVS and FQNEAQ. V lost 4 bases and J 2 bases, leaving 11 bases between the germline ends. CDR3 length equals 15 residues. The CDR3 sequence is CASSSTEKNTGELFF. CDR3 bases: TGTGCCAGCAGCTCAACAGAGAAAAACACCGGGGAGCTGTTTTTT.

A few counts support this clone. The V call is TRBV4-1, the J call TRBJ1-3, with TRBD1 identical over 10 bases. Germline V gives CDR1 MGHRA, CDR2 YSYEKL. CDR3 length: 16 amino acids. Unmatched junction bases numbered 5, after V lost 3 bases and J lost 3 bases. The CDR3 DNA reads as TGCGCCAGCAGCCAGGGACAGGGGTCTGGTGGAAACACCATATATTTT. It specifies CASSQGQGSGGNTIYF.

V is TRBV4-1 and J is TRBJ2-1, with D possibly TRBD1 on 5 matching bases. There are 16 residues in the CDR3. Germline V lookup: CDR1 MGHRA, CDR2 YSYEKL. The V and J ends lost 0 bases and 5 bases respectively, with 14 bases between them. The CDR3 DNA reads TGCGCCAGCAGCCAAGATCCTGGACAATTAAACAATGAGCAGTTCTTC. Its translation is CASSQDPGQLNNEQFF.

This clone was counted at least ten times. The gene calls are TRBV7-2 and TRBJ2-3, with a possible D match to TRBD2 (5 bases). This CDR3 is 12 amino acids long. Germline V CDR1 and CDR2: SGHTA, FQGNSA. Trimming cost V 2 bases and J 5 bases, with 5 bases left between them. The CDR3 DNA follows: TGTGCCAGCAGCTTAAGCGGAGATACGCAGTATTTT. Its translation is CASSLSGDTQYF.

This clone was seen many times. The rearrangement joins TRBV2 to TRBJ2-5; D is ambiguous. This CDR3 has 10 amino acids. V was clipped by 8 bases and J by 6 bases, with 7 bases between them. CDR1 and CDR2 (germline): SNHLY, FYNNEI. The CDR3 region is CASREKTQYF. The CDR3 DNA reads TGTGCCAGCCGAGAGAAGACCCAGTACTTC.

This clone was counted only a few times. The rearrangement joins TRBV13 to TRBJ2-3; 11 positions agree with TRBD2. CDR1 PRHDT and CDR2 FYEKMQ come from the germline V gene (reference sequence). V was pared by 0 bases and J by 3 bases, with 5 bases of the junction left unmatched. The CDR3 extends over 17 amino acids. CDR3 bases: TGTGCCAGCAGCTTAGGTGCTAGCGGGGGGTCTACAGATACGCAGTATTTT. Translation: CASSLGASGGSTDTQYF.

V gene TRBV4-2 combines with J gene TRBJ2-1; 7 bases map to TRBD2. Germline V gives CDR1 LGHNA, CDR2 YNFKEQ. The trim removed 2 bases at V and 8 bases at J, leaving 18 bases unmatched. The length of the CDR3 is 18 residues. Here the CDR3 DNA reads TGTGCCAGCAGCCAACCCCGTGGAGGGATTAGCGGGTCCCATGAGCAGTTCTTC. It codes for CASSQPRGGISGSHEQFF.

This clone appeared a few times. The chain employs TRBV19 and TRBJ2-1, with a tentative D call TRBD1 (5 bases). The V gene's germline CDR1 is LNHDA and CDR2 SQIVND (reference sequence). There are 15 residues in the CDR3. V was pared by 3 bases and J by 6 bases, with 15 bases between. In DNA form, the CDR3 reads TGTGCCAGTAGTATTAGGGGCGGCCAGGCCAATGAGCAGTTCTTC. It codes for CASSIRGGQANEQFF.

Ten or more counts support this clone. The sample contains more than one DNA sequence encoding this CDR3. The chain links TRBV5-1 to TRBJ1-1; 7 bases align to TRBD1. The CDR3 is 15 amino acids. V lost 2 bases to trimming and J lost 5 bases; unmatched junction nucleotides: 9. Germline lookup yields CDR1 SGHRS and CDR2 YFSETQ. The DNA for the CDR3 is TGCGCCAGCAGCTTCCCTCGACAGGGTGGAACTGAAGCTTTCTTT. Its protein product is CASSFPRQGGTEAFF.

V usage is TRBV19 and J usage is TRBJ1-5; the D gene is possibly TRBD1 (5 bases). V dropped 3 bases and J dropped 6 bases, with 18 bases sitting between them. Looked up from germline, CDR1 is LNHDA and CDR2 is SQIVND (reference sequence). CDR3 size: 16 residues. The CDR3 region has the DNA TGTGCCAGTAGTATCGGAGGCATAAGCGGGGGTCAGCCCCAGCATTTT. It translates to CASSIGGISGGQPQHF.